The clone carrying this T cell receptor (beta chain) was detected only a few times. The antigen remains undetermined. The data were taken from a study of CD8 T cells in ankylosing spondylitis. Study conclusions and caveats: As for the disease-linked clones, they showed a CD8+ phenotype and occurred at relatively low frequencies in peripheral blood.

The V gene lost 1 base and the J gene lost 2 bases, with 12 bases spanning the gap. Germline V lookup: CDR1 SGHTA, CDR2 FQGNSA. This CDR3 is built from 16 residues. TCRdb reanalysed the 5' RACE reads using MiXCR and keeps one entry per CDR3 protein. The table has 290,000 or so distinct CDR3 sequences, around 21% seen once. Sequencing was carried out using blood, either unsorted or a sorted T cell fraction (not recorded which). This chain connects TRBV7-2 to TRBJ1-3, with D possibly matching TRBD1 (5 bases). This TCR derives from a female donor with ankylosing spondylitis or in good health (not recorded which). DNA for the CDR3: TGTGCCAGCAGCTTAGACGCAGGGCCCGCTGGAAACACCATATATTTT. It codes for CASSLDAGPAGNTIYF.